This is a list of T cell receptor beta chains from one sample in a study of identical twins. TCRdb redid the calling of the 5' RACE reads with MiXCR, one entry per CDR3 protein. The sample has 1.5 million to 2 million distinct CDR3 sequences; under 35% are singletons. Sequenced: cord blood. The receptors derive from a newborn girl in good health. Both conserved end residues are part of each CDR3. Only part of the rows carry a size: once, few, many, or a class if the clone is expanded.

v_gene	abundance	j_gene	CDR3aa
TRBV12-3/TRBV12-4	NA	TRBJ2-7	CASSIAGITYEQYF
TRBV20-1	few	NA	CSARDTGGIQYF
TRBV7-2	NA	TRBJ1-1	CASSLGARSEAFF
TRBV21-1	NA	TRBJ2-7	CASSKAPGLVVYEQYF
TRBV6-1	many	TRBJ1-2	CASSRNRGQGSYYGYTF
TRBV12-3/TRBV12-4	NA	TRBJ1-2	CASSLLVNSNYGYTF
TRBV12-3/TRBV12-4	NA	TRBJ2-3	CASSLETSVSTDMEYF
TRBV6-5	few	NA	CASSYSRAVVGSQYEQYF
TRBV20-1	NA	TRBJ2-7	CSAHFPGRINEQYF
TRBV4-2	NA	TRBJ1-2	CASSQDIRGQGYGYTF
TRBV11-2	few	TRBJ2-4	CASSLYIRSNIQYF
TRBV9	few	TRBJ2-3	CASSVGDPSTDTQYF
TRBV10-3	NA	TRBJ2-7	CAISDSRTSGSGEQYF
TRBV20-1	NA	TRBJ1-5	CSVEANPADYSNQPQHF
TRBV28	few	TRBJ2-1	CASTQRGGYNEQFF
TRBV2	many	TRBJ2-4	CASTWTSGIAKNIQYF
TRBV6-1	few	TRBJ2-3	CASSEGRPTTQYF
TRBV5-1	NA	TRBJ2-5	CASSRSQGHVGNEQYF
TRBV6-5	NA	TRBJ2-5	CASSSARGQYF
TRBV5-1	few	TRBJ2-1	CASSRWDRPLYNEQFF
TRBV2	NA	TRBJ2-1	CASSPPGLAGENEQFF
TRBV27	NA	TRBJ1-2	CASSSWVGASYGYTF
TRBV2	NA	TRBJ2-1	CASSEGLNSGSYNEQFF
TRBV4-2	many	TRBJ1-2	CASSQDNYGYTF
TRBV20-1	NA	TRBJ2-5	CSARGFGDVKETQYF
TRBV18	few	TRBJ1-2	CASSPPGFYGYTF
TRBV2	few	TRBJ2-5	CASGPLGLGKETQYF
TRBV19	NA	TRBJ1-2	CASKAGSPGGYTF
TRBV5-1	few	TRBJ2-1	CASSLGPSGEQFF
TRBV7-8	few	TRBJ1-2	CASSLARTSLLGGGRYGYTF
TRBV20-1	NA	TRBJ2-7	CSARDYDYEQYF
TRBV12-3/TRBV12-4	few	TRBJ1-2	CASSLAEGAGYGYTF
TRBV20-1	NA	TRBJ1-1	CIATGGGNTEAFF
TRBV6-2/TRBV6-3	few	TRBJ2-1	CASRGLGGNEQFF
TRBV28	NA	TRBJ1-5	CASSRRGQGPRNQPQHF
TRBV7-9	few	TRBJ1-5	CASSLGVYGQPQHF
TRBV2	NA	TRBJ2-3	CASNQGPDTQYF
TRBV12-3/TRBV12-4	NA	TRBJ2-7	CASSFLAAIAYEQYF
TRBV13	few	TRBJ1-1	CASSFRRPNTEAFF
TRBV5-1	once	TRBJ1-1	CASSLAMGMNTEAFF
TRBV12-5	NA	TRBJ1-3	CASGIQGAGGNTIYF
TRBV7-2	NA	TRBJ2-2	CASSLGLTTGELFF
TRBV3-1	once	TRBJ1-6	CASSQGSVDNSPLHF
TRBV7-2	NA	TRBJ1-5	CASSLVGGVVNQPQHF
TRBV20-1	NA	TRBJ2-1	CSAIGSSYNEQFF
TRBV7-2	NA	TRBJ2-2	CASSSERAGELFF
TRBV11-1	NA	TRBJ2-1	CASSPYQYNEQFF
TRBV20-1	many	TRBJ2-3	CSASEGTDTQYF
TRBV28	NA	TRBJ2-3	CASSFPQGRDTQYF
TRBV29-1	few	TRBJ2-1	CSGERGGYYNEQFF